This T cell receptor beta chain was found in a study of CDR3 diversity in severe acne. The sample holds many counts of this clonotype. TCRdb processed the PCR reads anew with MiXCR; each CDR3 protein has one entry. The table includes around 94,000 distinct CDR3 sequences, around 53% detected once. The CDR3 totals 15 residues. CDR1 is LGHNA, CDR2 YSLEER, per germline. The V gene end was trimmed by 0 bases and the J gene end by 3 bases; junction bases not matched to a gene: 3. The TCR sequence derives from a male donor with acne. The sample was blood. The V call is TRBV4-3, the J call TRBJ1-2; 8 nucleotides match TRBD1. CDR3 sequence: CASSQDETGDYGYTF. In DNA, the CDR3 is TGCGCCAGCAGCCAAGACGAGACAGGGGACTATGGCTACACCTTC.